These 28 T cell receptor beta chains originate from one sample sequenced in a study of blood T cell repertoires in COVID-19. Assay used: immunoSEQ multiplex PCR; TCRdb lists only in-frame clones, some missing. The sample shows some 120,000 clones, around 82% of them seen only once. Material for sequencing was peripheral blood. The receptors were sampled from a human donor in a cohort sampled during active COVID-19.

The rearrangement joins TRBV6-5 to TRBJ2-1; TRBD2 is a possible D gene (7 bases). V dropped 6 bases and J dropped 5 bases, with 14 bases sitting between them. Germline CDR1 reads MNHEY; CDR2 reads SVGAGI. The CDR3 runs to 14 residues. This CDR3 is CASRQRGGHNEQFF. CDR3 bases: TGTGCCAGCAGACAAAGGGGGGGCCACAATGAGCAGTTCTTC.

The V gene is TRBV3-1 (or the pseudogene TRBV3-2), the J gene TRBJ1-2, with unresolved D. The CDR3 length is 15 residues. Trimming took off 0 bases at V and 0 bases at J, with 8 bases between the two ends. The germline V gene encodes CDR1 LGHDT and CDR2 YNNKEL (reference sequence). This CDR3 is CASSQDLGSNYGYTF. DNA for the CDR3: TGTGCCAGCAGCCAAGATTTGGGCTCTAACTATGGCTACACCTTC.

The chain carries TRBV19 and TRBJ1-1; unclear D gene. Germline V CDR1 and CDR2: LNHDA, SQIVND (reference sequence). The V gene lost 5 bases and the J gene lost 6 bases, with 16 bases spanning the gap. This CDR3 is built from 14 residues. The CDR3 loop reads CASSVRGLSSEAFF. The CDR3 nucleotides read TGTGCCAGTAGTGTTCGGGGTCTGAGTTCTGAAGCTTTCTTT.

The gene calls are TRBV3-1 (or the pseudogene TRBV3-2) and TRBJ2-1; 10 bases agree with TRBD1. CDR3 length: 18 amino acids. V lost 0 bases, J lost 4 bases, and 9 bases stayed unmatched. Germline V lookup: CDR1 LGHDT, CDR2 YNNKEL (reference sequence). CDR3 protein: CASSQDFPGQGGYNEQFF. The DNA for the CDR3 is TGTGCCAGCAGCCAAGACTTCCCCGGACAGGGGGGGTACAATGAGCAGTTCTTC.

The V and J genes are TRBV2 and TRBJ2-7; possible D gene TRBD1, 6 bases. This CDR3 region has 14 residues. Between the trimmed V and J ends, which lost 6 bases and 5 bases, there was a span of 17 bases. Germline V lookup: CDR1 SNHLY, CDR2 FYNNEI. This CDR3 is CASRLEQGRDEQYF. CDR3 sequence (DNA): TGTGCCAGCAGGCTGGAACAGGGTCGGGACGAGCAGTACTTC.

This chain connects TRBV3-1 (or the pseudogene TRBV3-2) to TRBJ2-3; D is unclear. The CDR3 is 17 amino acids. The V end was cut by 0 bases, the J end by 1 base, with 14 bases between. Per the germline V gene, CDR1 is LGHDT and CDR2 is YNNKEL (reference sequence). In DNA, the CDR3 is TGTGCCAGCAGCCAAGATAGATCAGGTTGGGGCACAGATACGCAGTATTTT. Encoded protein: CASSQDRSGWGTDTQYF.

This clone was counted a single time. DNA for the CDR3: TGCGCCAGCAGCTCCCTGGACAGCTCCAAAAACATTCAGTACTTC. Protein product: CASSSLDSSKNIQYF. The chain carries TRBV5-1 and TRBJ2-4; possible D gene TRBD1, 6 bases. The germline V gene has CDR1 SGHRS and CDR2 YFSETQ. The CDR3 is made up of 15 amino acids. V lost 3 bases to trimming and J lost 2 bases, with 12 bases between them.

This clone was detected only a few times. The chain carries TRBV10-3 and TRBJ1-2; 10 positions agree with TRBD1. Germline-derived CDR1 and CDR2 are ENHRY and SYGVKD. This CDR3 spans 16 amino acids. V lost 3 bases and J lost 2; bases outside the gene matches: 6. CDR3 nucleotide sequence: TGTGCCATCAGTGATCTAGGACAGGGGGAGAACTATGGCTACACCTTC. This codes for CAISDLGQGENYGYTF.

This sequence joins TRBV19 and TRBJ1-6; 7 bases are a match to TRBD1. Trimming took 6 bases from V and 6 from J; bases not matched to a gene: 8. The CDR3 is 15 residues long. Per germline, CDR1 LNHDA and CDR2 SQIVND (reference sequence). The CDR3 loop is CASRVGQQINSPLHF. CDR3 nucleotides: TGTGCCAGTAGGGTGGGACAGCAGATTAATTCACCCCTCCACTTT. Together with reference TRBV19 and TRBJ1-6, the CDR3 gives the full variable domain: DGGITQSPKYLFRKEGQNVTLSCEQNLNHDAMYWYRQDPGQGLRLIYYSQIVNDFQKGDIAEGYSVSREKKESFPLTVTSAQKNPTAFYLCASRVGQQINSPLHFGNGTRLTVT.

The chain carries TRBV6-5 and TRBJ1-6; possibly TRBD1 for D (5 bases). The CDR3 is 14 residues long. Trimming shortened V by 0 bases and J by 9 bases, and 9 bases separated the two germline ends. Germline V gives CDR1 MNHEY, CDR2 SVGAGI. Here the CDR3 reads CASSYSRGSSPLHF. Here the CDR3 DNA reads TGTGCCAGCAGTTACTCAAGGGGATCTTCACCCCTCCACTTT.

This sequence joins TRBV7-6 and TRBJ2-1, with 11 bases aligning to TRBD2. V was clipped by 4 bases and J by 5 bases; unmatched bases: 7. This CDR3 comprises 16 residues. From germline, CDR1 is SGHVS and CDR2 FNYEAQ. As DNA, the CDR3 is TGTGCCAGCAGCTCAGAAGGTAGCGGGGGGGACAATGAGCAGTTCTTC. Translating gives CASSSEGSGGDNEQFF.

The rearrangement uses TRBV11-2 and TRBJ2-3; 8 bases agree with TRBD2. CDR3 length: 17 residues. Germline V CDR1 and CDR2: SGHAT, FQNNGV. J was trimmed by 3 bases and V by 2 bases; bases with no gene match: 10. The CDR3 DNA reads as TGTGCCAGCAGCTTATGGAGCGGGGGCCAGTTAACAGATACGCAGTATTTT. This translates into CASSLWSGGQLTDTQYF.

The rearrangement uses TRBV5-8 and TRBJ2-5, with 7 bases identical to TRBD2. Trimming at V came to 0 bases and at J to 1 base, leaving 6 bases not matched to a gene. The CDR3 extends over 16 amino acids. The V gene's germline CDR1 is SGHTS and CDR2 YDEGEE. As DNA, the CDR3 is TGTGCCAGCAGCTTGGAGGGGACTACCCTCCAAGAGACCCAGTACTTC. Encoded protein: CASSLEGTTLQETQYF.

This sequence joins TRBV7-6 and TRBJ2-3, with 8 bases lining up with TRBD1. Unmatched junction bases numbered 9, after V lost 0 bases and J lost 1 base. The CDR3 has 18 residues. The germline V gene has CDR1 SGHVS and CDR2 FNYEAQ. DNA of the CDR3: TGTGCCAGCAGCTTAGCGTCGCCGCAGGGGGCGGGCACAGATACGCAGTATTTT. Its protein is CASSLASPQGAGTDTQYF.

The V gene is TRBV5-1, the J gene TRBJ1-5, with a tentative D call TRBD1 (5 bases). Trimming left V 0 bases short and J 5 bases short, with 9 bases between. The CDR3 contains 14 residues. In germline, CDR1 is SGHRS, CDR2 YFSETQ. The chain's CDR3 is CASSLAGGDQPQHF. The CDR3 nucleotides read TGCGCCAGCAGCTTGGCCGGGGGGGATCAGCCCCAGCATTTT.

The gene calls are TRBV2 and TRBJ1-5; D possibly corresponds to TRBD1 (5 bases). Germline assignment: CDR1 SNHLY and CDR2 FYNNEI. The CDR3 has 17 residues. V was trimmed by 0 bases and J by 6 bases, leaving 18 bases between them. The CDR3 loop reads CASSEARPQGKGQPQHF. CDR3 in DNA: TGTGCCAGCAGTGAAGCGCGGCCGCAGGGAAAAGGTCAGCCCCAGCATTTT.

On this clone: Within the sample, other DNA sequences also encode this same CDR3. This rearrangement joins TRBV18 to TRBJ2-7; a weak D match, TRBD2 (5 bases). CDR1 is KGHSH and CDR2 is LQKENI in the germline V gene. CDR3 size: 15 residues. V shed 0 bases and J shed 0 bases, with 9 bases lying between them. This CDR3 is CASSPPGRGSYEQYF. The CDR3 DNA reads TGTGCCAGCTCACCACCAGGGAGAGGCTCCTACGAGCAGTACTTC.

V and J are TRBV2 and TRBJ1-2, with TRBD1 as a possible D gene (5 bases). The CDR3 loop spans 14 amino acids. The V gene lost 3 bases and the J gene lost 4 bases, with 12 bases spanning the gap. Germline CDR1 SNHLY, CDR2 FYNNEI. The DNA of the CDR3 is TGTGCCAGCAGTGACCCGGACAAGGGCTATGGCTACACCTTC. The encoded protein is CASSDPDKGYGYTF.

The rearrangement uses TRBV28 and TRBJ2-7; a weak D match, TRBD1 (5 bases). The length of the CDR3 is 15 residues. Germline V CDR1 and CDR2: MDHEN, SYDVKM. Trimming removed 5 bases at V and 3 bases at J, with 17 bases between. The CDR3 here is CASSTPQVLGYEQYF. CDR3 nucleotides: TGTGCCAGCAGTACGCCACAGGTATTGGGCTACGAGCAGTACTTC.

V gene TRBV6-2 or TRBV6-3 combines with J gene TRBJ2-5; D unresolved. CDR1 is MNHEY and CDR2 is SVGEGT in the germline V gene. CDR3 length: 14 amino acids. Between the trimmed V and J ends, which lost 5 bases and 0 bases, there was a span of 10 bases. Written as DNA, the CDR3 is TGTGCCAGCAGTCGCGCCTTTGACCAAGAGACCCAGTACTTC. Residues: CASSRAFDQETQYF.

V usage is TRBV6-5 and J usage is TRBJ2-5, with 13 bases identical to TRBD2. V shed 4 bases and J 8 bases; nucleotides not matched to a gene: 4. The CDR3 runs 14 residues. Germline lookup yields CDR1 MNHEY and CDR2 SVGAGI. The CDR3 coding sequence is TGTGCCAGCAGTTTAGGGACTAGCGGGGCAACCCAGTACTTC. This encodes CASSLGTSGATQYF.

The chain joins TRBV4-3 to TRBJ2-7; 11 positions agree with TRBD1. This CDR3 is 18 amino acids long. V shed 3 bases, J shed 4 bases, and the junction held 14 bases outside the gene matches. Germline CDR1 LGHNA, CDR2 YSLEER. In DNA form, the CDR3 reads TGCGCCAGCAGCCACGAACTCGCTTGGACAGGGGGCAAATACGAGCAGTACTTC. Its protein is CASSHELAWTGGKYEQYF.

This chain links TRBV5-8 with TRBJ2-3; D gene uncertain. The CDR3 contains 16 residues. Germline CDR1 SGHTS, CDR2 YDEGEE. Trimming took off 6 bases at V and 2 bases at J, with 19 bases between the two ends. The CDR3 DNA is TGTGCCAGCACCCTTGTCGTCCAGCGAAACACAGATACGCAGTATTTT. Protein product: CASTLVVQRNTDTQYF.

This chain connects TRBV6-6 to TRBJ1-2, with 7 bases aligning to TRBD1. Losses at the gene ends were 2 bases for V and 8 bases for J; bases not matched to a gene: 8. The CDR3 length is 14 residues. Germline loops: CDR1 MNHNY, CDR2 SVGAGI (reference sequence). CDR3 region: CASSYLEGARGYTF. CDR3 DNA sequence: TGTGCCAGCAGTTACCTCGAGGGGGCGAGGGGCTACACCTTC.

The V gene is TRBV4-2, the J gene TRBJ2-5; tentative D call: TRBD1 (5 bases). The CDR3 totals 15 residues. Looked up from germline, CDR1 is LGHNA and CDR2 is YNFKEQ. The V end was cut by 1 base, the J end by 0 bases, with 9 bases between. The CDR3 protein is CASSQGGQYQETQYF. For the CDR3, the DNA is TGTGCCAGCAGCCAAGGGGGCCAGTACCAAGAGACCCAGTACTTC.

J is TRBJ2-3 and V is TRBV5-8, with TRBD1 matching over 7 bases. Germline CDR1 SGHTS, CDR2 YDEGEE. The CDR3 is 16 amino acids. The V gene end was trimmed by 1 base and the J gene end by 1 base; junction bases not matched to a gene: 6. CDR3 DNA sequence: TGTGCCAGCAGCTTGATGGGACAGCCCGGCACAGATACGCAGTATTTT. Its translation: CASSLMGQPGTDTQYF.

This clone was recorded only once. The chain links TRBV5-1 to TRBJ2-7; TRBD1 matches at 10 bases. The CDR3 is made up of 16 amino acids. Trimming cost V 4 bases and J 3 bases; bases outside gene matches: 10. CDR1 is SGHRS and CDR2 is YFSETQ in the germline V gene. The CDR3 here is CASSLQPGTGVYEQYF. The DNA of the CDR3 is TGCGCCAGCAGCCTCCAACCCGGGACAGGGGTCTACGAGCAGTACTTC.

The genes are TRBV10-2 and TRBJ1-1; D may be TRBD1 (5 bases). Trimming pared 4 bases from V and 7 bases from J, leaving 10 bases between. CDR1 is WSHSY and CDR2 is SAAADI in the germline V gene. The CDR3 spans 12 residues. This CDR3 reads CASSVRQGEAFF. The CDR3 coding sequence is TGCGCCAGCAGTGTAAGGCAGGGTGAAGCTTTCTTT.